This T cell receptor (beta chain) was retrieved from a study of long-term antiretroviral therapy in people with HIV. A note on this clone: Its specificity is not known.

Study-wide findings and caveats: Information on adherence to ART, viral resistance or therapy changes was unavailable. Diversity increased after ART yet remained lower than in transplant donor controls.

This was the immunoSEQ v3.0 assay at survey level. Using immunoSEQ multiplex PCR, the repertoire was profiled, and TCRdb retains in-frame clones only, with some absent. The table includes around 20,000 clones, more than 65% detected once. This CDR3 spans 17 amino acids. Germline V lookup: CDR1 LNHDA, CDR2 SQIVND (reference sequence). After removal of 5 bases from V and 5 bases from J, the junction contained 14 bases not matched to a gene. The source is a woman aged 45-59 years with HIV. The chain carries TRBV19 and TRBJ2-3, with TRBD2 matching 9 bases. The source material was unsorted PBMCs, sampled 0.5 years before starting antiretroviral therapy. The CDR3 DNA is TGTGCCAGTAGTGGACCCCGGGGCGGGGGGGCACGAGATACGCAGTATTTT. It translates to CASSGPRGGGARDTQYF.